This TCR beta chain was recovered during a study of T cells after posttransplantation cyclophosphamide. Methotrexate plus calcineurin inhibitor accompanied controls' myeloablative marrow transplants; sampling was 1 year later. The repertoire was sequenced with immunoSEQ multiplex PCR; TCRdb's copy has only in-frame clones and lacks some. The sample carries some 10,000 clones, roughly 90% recorded once. The germline CDR1 and CDR2 sequences are MNHEY and SVGAGI. Between the trimmed V and J ends, which lost 4 bases and 0 bases, there was a span of 10 bases. CDR3 length: 15 amino acids. Material: PBMCs, obtained after an allogeneic stem cell transplant with a calcineurin inhibitor and methotrexate. The clonotype was recovered from a male patient between 25 and 40 years old who received an allogeneic stem cell transplant from an unrelated donor, was CMV-positive, and had no GVHD. Some T cells may be supplied by the graft donor. The chain combines TRBV6-5 with TRBJ2-1; the D gene is possibly TRBD1 (6 bases). The CDR3 loop reads CASSLQGSSYNEQFF. The DNA for the CDR3 is TGTGCCAGCAGTTTACAGGGTAGCTCCTACAATGAGCAGTTCTTC.